The 26 T cell receptor beta chains presented below share a single source sample, sequenced in a study of blood T cell repertoires in COVID-19. Profiled with immunoSEQ multiplex PCR; TCRdb holds only in-frame clones, not every one. In the table there are about 330,000 clones, 88% of which are singletons. The specimen was PBMCs or T cells enriched from blood (not recorded which). Receptor source: a man between 25 and 39 years old who had recovered from COVID-19.

This clone has just a few counts. This chain joins TRBV19 and TRBJ1-1, with D unresolved. The CDR3 length is 14 residues. The V end lost 2 bases, the J end lost 1 base, and 8 bases lay between the germline ends. The V gene's germline CDR1 is LNHDA and CDR2 SQIVND (reference sequence). Written as DNA, the CDR3 is TGTGCCAGTAGTATACCGCAGGAGAACACTGAAGCTTTCTTT. It encodes CASSIPQENTEAFF.

The chain is built from TRBV5-1 and TRBJ2-7, with TRBD1 identical over 9 bases. The CDR3 spans 15 residues. J gave up 3 bases and V 4 bases, and 8 bases lay outside the gene matches. Germline loops: CDR1 SGHRS, CDR2 YFSETQ. The CDR3 is CASSLWTGVGYEQYF. The CDR3, as DNA: TGCGCCAGCAGCCTGTGGACAGGGGTCGGCTACGAGCAGTACTTC.

This chain connects TRBV15 to TRBJ1-5, with TRBD1 identical over 9 bases. In germline, CDR1 is LNHNV, CDR2 YYDKDF (reference sequence). V lost 5 bases to trimming and J lost 4 bases; unmatched junction nucleotides: 6. The CDR3 consists of 15 residues. The CDR3 DNA follows: TGTGCCACCAGCCTAGACAGGGGGATGAATCAGCCCCAGCATTTT. As protein: CATSLDRGMNQPQHF.

The chain joins TRBV27 to TRBJ2-7; possible D gene TRBD1, 7 bases. CDR1 is MNHEY, CDR2 SMNVEV, per germline (reference sequence). There are 13 residues in the CDR3. Between the trimmed V and J ends, which lost 6 bases and 4 bases, there was a span of 13 bases. CDR3 in amino acids: CASSGRGRYEQYF. The CDR3 nucleotides read TGTGCCAGCAGCGGCAGGGGGAGGTACGAGCAGTACTTC.

This clone was counted once. J is TRBJ1-6 and V is TRBV19; tentatively, D is TRBD1 (5 bases). This CDR3 has 13 amino acids. With 6 bases removed from V and 9 bases from J, the gap between germline ends came to 12 bases. Germline V gene lookup returns CDR1 LNHDA and CDR2 SQIVND (reference sequence). The CDR3, as DNA: TGTGCCAGTAGCCAGGGTATTGGTTCACCCCTCCACTTT. Residues: CASSQGIGSPLHF.

The V call is TRBV9, the J call TRBJ2-5, with D possibly being TRBD2 (7 bases). This CDR3 has 15 residues. The germline gives CDR1 SGDLS, CDR2 YYNGEE. The V and J ends lost 3 bases and 5 bases respectively, with 17 bases between them. CDR3 DNA sequence: TGTGCCAGCAGCGGTAACGGGGGGCCGGGGGAGACCCAGTACTTC. Protein sequence: CASSGNGGPGETQYF. The whole variable domain, filled in from reference TRBV9 and TRBJ2-5, reads DSGVTQTPKHLITATGQRVTLRCSPRSGDLSVYWYQQSLDQGLQFLIQYYNGEERAKGNILERFSAQQFPDLHSELNLSSLELGDSALYFCASSGNGGPGETQYFGPGTRLLVL.

The chain has TRBV27 and TRBJ2-2, with D perhaps matching TRBD1 (6 bases). Trimming left V 4 bases short and J 0 bases short, with 9 bases between. CDR1 is MNHEY, CDR2 SMNVEV, per germline (reference sequence). The CDR3 is made up of 15 amino acids. CDR3: CASSSRGANTGELFF. The CDR3 coding sequence is TGTGCCAGCAGTTCCAGGGGCGCGAACACCGGGGAGCTGTTTTTT.

The V call is TRBV2, the J call TRBJ2-5, with D perhaps TRBD2 (5 bases). This CDR3 has 12 residues. Trimming took off 6 bases at V and 5 bases at J, with 10 bases between the two ends. Germline V gene sequence: CDR1 SNHLY, CDR2 FYNNEI. The CDR3 loop is CASRTTGETQYF. The CDR3 DNA reads as TGTGCCAGCAGGACTACGGGGGAGACCCAGTACTTC.

The chain has TRBV12-1 and TRBJ2-3; the table's D call, TRBD2, has no DNA check behind it. TRBV12-1 is tagged as a pseudogene. CDR3 length: 16 residues. The CDR3 is CASSLGTSGGKGTQYF. In DNA form, the CDR3 reads TGTGCCAGCAGCCTTGGGACTAGCGGGGGGAAGGGTACGCAGTATTTT.

The gene calls are TRBV5-5 and TRBJ2-5, with TRBD1 matching over 10 bases. CDR1 SGHKS and CDR2 YYEKEE come from the germline V gene (reference sequence). Trimming at V came to 2 bases and at J to 4 bases, leaving 8 bases not matched to a gene. The length of the CDR3 is 16 residues. This CDR3 is CASSFSGTGDLETQYF. The CDR3 DNA follows: TGTGCCAGCAGCTTTTCCGGGACAGGGGATTTAGAGACCCAGTACTTC.

The V call is TRBV5-1, the J call TRBJ2-2; 7 nucleotides line up with TRBD2. The CDR3 runs to 14 residues. The V segment lost 4 bases and the J segment 2 bases; nucleotides outside the gene matches: 2. Germline CDR1 reads SGHRS; CDR2 reads YFSETQ. The CDR3 coding sequence is TGCGCCAGCAGCGGCGGGGGAAACACCGGGGAGCTGTTTTTT. It yields the protein CASSGGGNTGELFF. Full variable domain (remainder filled in from reference TRBV5-1 and TRBJ2-2): KAGVTQTPRYLIKTRGQQVTLSCSPISGHRSVSWYQQTPGQGLQFLFEYFSETQRNKGNFPGRFSGRQFSNSRSEMNVSTLELGDSALYLCASSGGGNTGELFFGEGSRLTVL.

V and J are TRBV5-1 and TRBJ2-3; a weak D match, TRBD2 (5 bases). The germline V and J ends were trimmed by 5 bases and 0 bases, with 10 bases remaining between them. There are 14 residues in the CDR3. Germline CDR1 SGHRS, CDR2 YFSETQ. In nucleotides, the CDR3 is TGCGCCAGCAGAGGACTCCTGAGCACAGATACGCAGTATTTT. Translating gives CASRGLLSTDTQYF.

This clone came up a few times. This chain connects TRBV28 to TRBJ1-2; D uncertain. CDR1 is MDHEN and CDR2 is SYDVKM in the germline V gene. The CDR3 is made up of 12 amino acids. Trimming took off 2 bases at V and 4 bases at J, with 5 bases between the two ends. This chain's CDR3 is CASSLLRYGYTF. Written as DNA, the CDR3 is TGTGCCAGCAGTTTACTTCGCTATGGCTACACCTTC.

This clone was seen once. V usage is TRBV30 and J usage is TRBJ1-5; no definite D call. The CDR3 is made up of 14 amino acids. V shed 0 bases and J shed 6 bases, with 12 bases lying between them. Per the germline V gene, CDR1 is GTSNPN and CDR2 is SVGIG (reference sequence). CDR3 region: CAWSVPGKSQPQHF. The CDR3 DNA is TGTGCCTGGAGTGTACCGGGAAAGAGTCAGCCCCAGCATTTT.

This clone was detected only once. The V call is TRBV2, the J call TRBJ2-4, with D perhaps matching TRBD1 (6 bases). The CDR3 spans 14 residues. V was cut by 6 bases and J by 6 bases, with 15 bases left in between. Germline V gene lookup returns CDR1 SNHLY and CDR2 FYNNEI. DNA for the CDR3: TGTGCCAGCAGGAGGACAGATCTCGGAAACATTCAGTACTTC. It is translated as CASRRTDLGNIQYF.

V usage is TRBV7-9 and J usage is TRBJ2-7, with 7 bases aligning to TRBD2. Germline-derived CDR1 and CDR2 are SEHNR and FQNEAQ (reference sequence). Germline trimming cut 3 bases from V and 2 bases from J; bases unmatched to any gene: 1. The CDR3 contains 13 residues. The CDR3 loop reads CASSFRGAYEQYF. The CDR3, as DNA: TGTGCCAGCAGCTTTCGGGGGGCCTACGAGCAGTACTTC.

This clone was counted only a few times. The V call is TRBV10-1, the J call TRBJ2-2; D may be TRBD1 (5 bases). Germline V gene data show CDR1 as WNHNN and CDR2 as SYGVQD (reference sequence). This CDR3 has 12 residues. V was cut by 9 bases and J by 7 bases, with 12 bases left in between. CDR3 sequence: CASAGMVGELFF. For the CDR3, the DNA is TGCGCCAGTGCAGGGATGGTCGGGGAGCTGTTTTTT.

This chain joins TRBV7-2 and TRBJ1-5, with D tentatively TRBD1 (5 bases). V lost 2 bases and J 6 bases, leaving 14 bases between the germline ends. CDR3 length: 15 residues. CDR1 SGHTA and CDR2 FQGNSA come from the germline V gene. Here the CDR3 reads CASSLRQGGGQPQHF. The DNA of the CDR3 is TGTGCCAGCAGCTTAAGGCAGGGCGGGGGTCAGCCCCAGCATTTT.

The chain uses TRBV7-3 and TRBJ1-6; 7 nucleotides match TRBD1. Trimming removed 2 bases from V and 6 bases from J; junction bases left unmatched: 1. The CDR3 is 14 residues long. Germline V gives CDR1 SGHTA, CDR2 FQGTGA. The CDR3 sequence is CASSLGQVNSPLHF. The DNA for the CDR3 is TGTGCCAGCAGCTTAGGACAGGTTAATTCACCCCTCCACTTT.

This clone appeared a few times. V gene TRBV10-1 combines with J gene TRBJ2-3; D may be TRBD2 (5 bases). Germline CDR1 reads WNHNN; CDR2 reads SYGVQD (reference sequence). Trimming took off 4 bases at V and 0 bases at J, with 17 bases between the two ends. The CDR3 runs 17 residues. CDR3 in amino acids: CASSVRRGKTSTDTQYF. Written as DNA, the CDR3 is TGCGCCAGCAGTGTGCGTCGGGGAAAAACTAGCACAGATACGCAGTATTTT.

The chain recombines TRBV28 with TRBJ2-7; TRBD1 matches 12 bases. The CDR3 length is 15 residues. The germline V gene encodes CDR1 MDHEN and CDR2 SYDVKM. After removal of 3 bases from V and 3 bases from J, the junction contained 3 bases not matched to a gene. Here the CDR3 DNA reads TGTGCCAGCAGTTTGGGACAGGGGGCTGGCTACGAGCAGTACTTC. It is translated as CASSLGQGAGYEQYF.

This sequence joins TRBV7-2 and TRBJ2-3; weak D call: TRBD2 (6 bases). Trimming cost V 4 bases and J 0 bases, with 11 bases left between them. The CDR3 length is 15 residues. The germline V gene has CDR1 SGHTA and CDR2 FQGNSA. The CDR3 sequence: CASSSKGTSTDTQYF. CDR3 nucleotide sequence: TGTGCCAGCAGCTCAAAAGGGACTAGCACAGATACGCAGTATTTT.

The rearrangement joins TRBV12-3 or TRBV12-4 to TRBJ2-7; 8 nucleotides agree with TRBD1. The CDR3 spans 12 residues. Unmatched junction bases numbered 4, after V lost 5 bases and J lost 7 bases. CDR3: CASSPGGEEQYF. The CDR3 coding sequence is TGTGCCAGCAGTCCAGGGGGCGAAGAGCAGTACTTC.

The chain recombines TRBV19 with TRBJ1-1; 7 positions match TRBD1. The germline CDR1 and CDR2 sequences are LNHDA and SQIVND (reference sequence). The CDR3 runs to 13 residues. V gave up 5 bases and J gave up 4 bases; unmatched junction bases: 4. The CDR3 is CASSVSGGTEAFF. The DNA for the CDR3 is TGTGCCAGTAGTGTCTCAGGGGGCACTGAAGCTTTCTTT.

This chain joins TRBV7-3 and TRBJ1-1; TRBD1 matches at 10 bases. Germline CDR1 and CDR2: SGHTA and FQGTGA. This CDR3 is built from 15 residues. Trimming cost V 5 bases and J 4 bases; bases outside gene matches: 7. The CDR3 loop reads CASSPGDRGRTEAFF. CDR3 DNA: TGTGCCAGCAGCCCTGGGGACAGGGGACGCACTGAAGCTTTCTTT. Complete variable domain (other parts from reference TRBV7-3 and TRBJ1-1): GAGVSQTPSNKVTEKGKYVELRCDPISGHTALYWYRQSLGQGPEFLIYFQGTGAADDSGLPNDRFFAVRPEGSVSTLKIQRTERGDSAVYLCASSPGDRGRTEAFFGQGTRLTVV.

Only a few counts were recorded for this clone. V usage is TRBV10-2 and J usage is TRBJ2-7, with TRBD2 as a possible D gene (5 bases). Trimming shortened V by 3 bases and J by 3 bases, and 9 bases separated the two germline ends. This CDR3 is 13 amino acids long. Germline V gene lookup returns CDR1 WSHSY and CDR2 SAAADI. The CDR3 DNA reads as TGCGCCAGCAGTGACGCTAGCTTCTACGAGCAGTACTTC. Translating gives CASSDASFYEQYF.